Below, one T cell receptor beta chain is given with its context. Germline-derived CDR1 and CDR2 are KGHDR and SFDVKD. This CDR3 has 15 residues. These data originate in a study of blood T cell repertoires in COVID-19. Sequencing was performed with immunoSEQ multiplex PCR; in TCRdb, only in-frame clones are kept and a portion is missing. The sample holds around 170,000 clones, 70% to 90% seen once. The genes are TRBV24-1 and TRBJ2-5; TRBD1 aligns across 10 bases. The source material was peripheral blood. The clonotype was recovered from a woman aged 25 to 39 with active or convalescent COVID-19. CDR3 sequence reads: CDRGTGENFGETQYF. CDR3 DNA: TGTGACAGGGGGACAGGGGAAAACTTCGGCGAGACCCAGTACTTC.